The present T cell receptor beta chain was sequenced within a study of CD8+CD57+ T cells in acquired aplastic anemia. Investigators profiled TCR beta VDJ and CDR3 from genomic DNA template. TCRdb re-analysed the reads in MiXCR, keeping a single row per CDR3 protein. The sample comprises hundreds of thousands of distinct CDR3 sequences, less than 35% of which are singletons, and 0.82% rests with the top ten. The authors sequenced patients whose flow cytometry had shown CD8+CD57+ cell expansion. Trimming pared 4 bases from V and 8 bases from J, leaving 12 bases between. The CDR3 contains 13 residues. Germline loops: CDR1 DFQATT, CDR2 SNEGSKA (reference sequence). This clonotype was seen at least ten times.

The rearrangement uses TRBV20-1 and TRBJ1-6; D is undetermined. Sequences were obtained from sorted CD4+, CD8+, or CD8+CD57+ T cells (not recorded which) from PBMCs. This TCR derives from a human donor with aplastic anemia. As DNA, the CDR3 is TGCAGTGCTAACGGCAGAAAAGATTCACCCCTCCACTTT. It encodes CSANGRKDSPLHF.